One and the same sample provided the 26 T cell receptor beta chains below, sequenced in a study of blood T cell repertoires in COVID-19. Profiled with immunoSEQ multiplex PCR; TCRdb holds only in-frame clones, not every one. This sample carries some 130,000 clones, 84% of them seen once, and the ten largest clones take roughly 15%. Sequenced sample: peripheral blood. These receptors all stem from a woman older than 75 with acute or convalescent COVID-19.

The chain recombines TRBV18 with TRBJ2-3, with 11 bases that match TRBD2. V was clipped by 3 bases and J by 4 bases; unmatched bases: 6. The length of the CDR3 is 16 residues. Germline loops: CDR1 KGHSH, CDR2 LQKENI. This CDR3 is CASSPYSGRVPDTQYF. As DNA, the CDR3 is TGTGCCAGCTCACCCTATAGCGGGAGGGTGCCAGATACGCAGTATTTT.

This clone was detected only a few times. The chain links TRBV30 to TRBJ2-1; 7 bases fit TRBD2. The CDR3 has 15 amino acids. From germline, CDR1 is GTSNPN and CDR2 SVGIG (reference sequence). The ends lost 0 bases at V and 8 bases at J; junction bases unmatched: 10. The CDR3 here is CAWSVRQVGGDEQFF. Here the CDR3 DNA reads TGTGCCTGGAGTGTGCGTCAGGTGGGGGGGGATGAGCAGTTCTTC.

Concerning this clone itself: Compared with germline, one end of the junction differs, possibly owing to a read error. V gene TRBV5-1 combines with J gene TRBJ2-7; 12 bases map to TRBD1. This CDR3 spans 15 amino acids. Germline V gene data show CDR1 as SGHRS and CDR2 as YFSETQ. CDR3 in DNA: TGCGCCAGCACCTTGGGGACAGGGGGCCTCTACGAGCAGTACTTC. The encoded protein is CASTLGTGGLYEQYF.

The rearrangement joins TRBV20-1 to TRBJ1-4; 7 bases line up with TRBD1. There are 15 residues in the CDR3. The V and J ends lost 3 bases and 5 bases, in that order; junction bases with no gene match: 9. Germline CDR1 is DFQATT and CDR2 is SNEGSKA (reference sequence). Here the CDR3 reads CSASHRQGRNEKLFF. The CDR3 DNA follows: TGCAGTGCTAGTCATCGACAGGGCAGAAATGAAAAACTGTTTTTT.

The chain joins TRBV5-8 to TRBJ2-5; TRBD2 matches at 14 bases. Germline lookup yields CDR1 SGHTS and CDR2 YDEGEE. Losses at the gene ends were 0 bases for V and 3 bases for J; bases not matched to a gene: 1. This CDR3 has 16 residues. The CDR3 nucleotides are TGTGCCAGCAGCTTGGGACTAGCGGGAGGGGAAGAGACCCAGTACTTC. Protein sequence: CASSLGLAGGEETQYF.

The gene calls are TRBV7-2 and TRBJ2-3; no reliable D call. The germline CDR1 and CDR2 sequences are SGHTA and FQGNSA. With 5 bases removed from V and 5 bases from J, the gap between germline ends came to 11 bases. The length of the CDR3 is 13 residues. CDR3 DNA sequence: TGTGCCAGCAGCAGAGCCGCTAGAGATACGCAGTATTTT. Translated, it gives CASSRAARDTQYF.

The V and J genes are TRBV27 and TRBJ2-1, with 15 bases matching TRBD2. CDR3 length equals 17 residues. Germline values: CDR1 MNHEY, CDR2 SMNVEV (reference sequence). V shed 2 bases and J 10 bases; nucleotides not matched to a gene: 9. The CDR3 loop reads CASSLGRTSGRVQEQFF. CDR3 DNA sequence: TGTGCCAGCAGTTTAGGTCGGACTAGCGGGAGGGTCCAGGAGCAGTTCTTC.

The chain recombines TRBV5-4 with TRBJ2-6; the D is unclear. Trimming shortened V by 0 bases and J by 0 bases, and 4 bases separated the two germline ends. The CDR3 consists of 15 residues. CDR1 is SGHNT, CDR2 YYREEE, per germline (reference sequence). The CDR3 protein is CASSLGSSGANVLTF. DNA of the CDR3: TGTGCCAGCAGCTTGGGGAGCTCTGGGGCCAACGTCCTGACTTTC.

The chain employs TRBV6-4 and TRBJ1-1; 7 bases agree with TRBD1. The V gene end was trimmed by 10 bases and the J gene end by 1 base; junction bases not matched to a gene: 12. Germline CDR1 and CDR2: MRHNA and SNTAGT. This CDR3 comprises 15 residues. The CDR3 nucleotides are TGTGCCACCCTTGGAGGGGGCGCCCCGAACACTGAAGCTTTCTTT. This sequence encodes CATLGGGAPNTEAFF.

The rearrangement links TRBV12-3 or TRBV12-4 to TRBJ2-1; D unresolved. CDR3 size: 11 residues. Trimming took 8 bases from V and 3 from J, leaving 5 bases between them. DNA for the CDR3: TGTGCCAGCGCTAGCTACAATGAGCAGTTCTTC. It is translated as CASASYNEQFF.

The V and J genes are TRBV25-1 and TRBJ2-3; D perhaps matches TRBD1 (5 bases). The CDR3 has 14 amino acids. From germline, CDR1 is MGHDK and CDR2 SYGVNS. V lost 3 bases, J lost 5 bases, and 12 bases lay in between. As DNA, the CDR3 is TGTGCCAGCAGTGAGGCAAGGGGAAGAGATACGCAGTATTTT. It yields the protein CASSEARGRDTQYF.

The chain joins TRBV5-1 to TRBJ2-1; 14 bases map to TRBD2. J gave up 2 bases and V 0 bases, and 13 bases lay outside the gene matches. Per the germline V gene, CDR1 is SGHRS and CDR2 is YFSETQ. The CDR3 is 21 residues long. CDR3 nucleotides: TGCGCCAGCAGCTTGGTTACAAAGGGACTAGCGGGAGAAAGAGCCTACAATGAGCAGTTCTTC. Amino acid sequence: CASSLVTKGLAGERAYNEQFF.

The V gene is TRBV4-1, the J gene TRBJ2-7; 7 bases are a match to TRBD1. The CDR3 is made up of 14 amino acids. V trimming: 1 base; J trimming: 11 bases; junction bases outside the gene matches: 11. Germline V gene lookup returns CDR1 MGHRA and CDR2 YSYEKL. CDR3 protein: CASSQGDSDVSKYF. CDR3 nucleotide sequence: TGCGCCAGCAGCCAAGGGGACAGTGACGTTTCTAAGTACTTC.

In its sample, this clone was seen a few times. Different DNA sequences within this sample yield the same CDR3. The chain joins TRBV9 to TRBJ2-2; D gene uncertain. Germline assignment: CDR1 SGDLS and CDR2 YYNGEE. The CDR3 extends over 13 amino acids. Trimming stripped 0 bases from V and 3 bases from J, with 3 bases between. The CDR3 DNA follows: TGTGCCAGCAGCGTAGCGTACACCGGGGAGCTGTTTTTT. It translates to CASSVAYTGELFF.

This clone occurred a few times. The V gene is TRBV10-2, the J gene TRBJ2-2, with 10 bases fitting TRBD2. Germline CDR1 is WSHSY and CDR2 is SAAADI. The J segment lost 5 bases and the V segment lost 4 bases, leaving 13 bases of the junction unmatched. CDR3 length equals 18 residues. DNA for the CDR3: TGCGCCAGCAGTGGGGTTAGCGGGAGGCCATCGGGGACCGGGGAGCTGTTTTTT. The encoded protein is CASSGVSGRPSGTGELFF.

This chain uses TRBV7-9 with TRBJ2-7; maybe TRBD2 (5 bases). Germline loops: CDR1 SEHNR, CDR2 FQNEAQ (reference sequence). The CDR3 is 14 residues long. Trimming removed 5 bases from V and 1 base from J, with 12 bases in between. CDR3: CASSRPPGSYEQYF. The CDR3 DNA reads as TGTGCCAGCAGCCGACCTCCGGGGTCCTACGAGCAGTACTTC. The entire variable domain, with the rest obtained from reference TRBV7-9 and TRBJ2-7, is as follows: DTGVSQNPRHKITKRGQNVTFRCDPISEHNRLYWYRQTLGQGPEFLTYFQNEAQLEKSRLLSDRFSAERPKGSFSTLEIQRTEQGDSAMYLCASSRPPGSYEQYFGPGTRLTVT.

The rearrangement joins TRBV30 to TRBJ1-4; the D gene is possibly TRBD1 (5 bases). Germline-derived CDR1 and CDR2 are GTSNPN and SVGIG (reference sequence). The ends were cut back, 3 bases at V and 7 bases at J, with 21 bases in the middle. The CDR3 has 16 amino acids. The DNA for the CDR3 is TGTGCCTGGAGCCAATTTGTGGGGCGCAACCTTGAAAAACTGTTTTTT. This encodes CAWSQFVGRNLEKLFF.

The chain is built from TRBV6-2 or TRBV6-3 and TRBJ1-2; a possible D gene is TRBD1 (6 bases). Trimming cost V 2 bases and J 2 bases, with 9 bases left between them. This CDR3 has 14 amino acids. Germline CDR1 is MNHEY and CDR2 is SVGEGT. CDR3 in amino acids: CASSYSRGNYGYTF. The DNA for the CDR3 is TGTGCCAGCAGTTACAGCAGGGGCAACTATGGCTACACCTTC.

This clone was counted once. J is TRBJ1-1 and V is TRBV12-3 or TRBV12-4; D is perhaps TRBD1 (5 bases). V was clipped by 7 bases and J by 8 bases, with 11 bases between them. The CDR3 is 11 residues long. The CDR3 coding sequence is TGTGCCAGCAACGGAGGGGCAGAAGCTTTCTTT. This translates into CASNGGAEAFF.

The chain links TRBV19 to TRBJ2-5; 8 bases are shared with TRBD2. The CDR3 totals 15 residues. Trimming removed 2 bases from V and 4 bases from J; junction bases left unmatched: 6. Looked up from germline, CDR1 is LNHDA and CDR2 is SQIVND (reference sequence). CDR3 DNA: TGTGCCAGTAGTATAACGGCGGGAGGAGGAGAGACCCAGTACTTC. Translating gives CASSITAGGGETQYF.

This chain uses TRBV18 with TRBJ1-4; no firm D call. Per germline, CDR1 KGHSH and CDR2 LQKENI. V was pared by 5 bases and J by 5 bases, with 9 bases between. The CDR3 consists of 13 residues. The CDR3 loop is CASSRRKNEKLFF. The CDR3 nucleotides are TGTGCCAGCTCAAGGAGGAAAAATGAAAAACTGTTTTTT.

The DNA of the CDR3 is TGTGCCAGCAGCCCCCGGACAGGAAGCACAGATACGCAGTATTTT. Its protein is CASSPRTGSTDTQYF. The rearrangement joins TRBV7-8 to TRBJ2-3; 7 bases fit TRBD1. The CDR3 loop spans 15 amino acids. V lost 5 bases to trimming and J lost 0 bases; unmatched junction nucleotides: 5. Germline CDR1 and CDR2: SGHVS and FQNEAQ. The full variable domain, its missing parts supplied by reference TRBV7-8 and TRBJ2-3, is GAGVSQSPRYKVAKRGQDVALRCDPISGHVSLFWYQQALGQGPEFLTYFQNEAQLDKSGLPSDRFFAERPEGSVSTLKIQRTQQEDSAVYLCASSPRTGSTDTQYFGPGTRLTVL.

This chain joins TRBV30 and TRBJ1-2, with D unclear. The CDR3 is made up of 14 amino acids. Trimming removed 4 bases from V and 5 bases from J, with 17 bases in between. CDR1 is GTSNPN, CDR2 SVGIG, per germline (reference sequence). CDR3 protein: CAWNPPQREYGYTF. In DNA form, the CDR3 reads TGTGCCTGGAATCCGCCCCAACGGGAATATGGCTACACCTTC.

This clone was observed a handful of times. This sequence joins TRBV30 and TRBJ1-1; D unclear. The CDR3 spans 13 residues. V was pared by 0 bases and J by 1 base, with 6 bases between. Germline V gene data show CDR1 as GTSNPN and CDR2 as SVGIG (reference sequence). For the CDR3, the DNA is TGTGCCTGGAGTGTATCCCGGAACACTGAAGCTTTCTTT. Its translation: CAWSVSRNTEAFF.

CDR3 amino acids: CASSFQGDLFTDTQYF. CDR3 coding DNA: TGCGCCAGCAGCTTTCAGGGGGACCTATTCACAGATACGCAGTATTTT. This sequence joins TRBV5-1 and TRBJ2-3, with 7 bases lining up with TRBD1. The germline gives CDR1 SGHRS, CDR2 YFSETQ. Unmatched junction bases numbered 8, after V lost 2 bases and J lost 2 bases. The CDR3 totals 16 residues.

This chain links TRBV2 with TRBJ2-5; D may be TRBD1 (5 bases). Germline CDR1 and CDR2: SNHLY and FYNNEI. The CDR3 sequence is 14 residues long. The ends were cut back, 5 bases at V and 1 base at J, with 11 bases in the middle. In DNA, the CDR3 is TGTGCCAGCAGTTCAGACCAGGGCCAAGAGACCCAGTACTTC. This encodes CASSSDQGQETQYF.